Each of the 6 T cell receptor beta chains below was sequenced from the same sample in a study of vaccination and CD4 T cells after COVID-19. These receptors' targets are unknown. Scientists ran DNA taken from cultured CD4+ T cells through the Oncomine TCR Beta short-read assay for sequencing. It was cultured CD4+ T cells from which genomic DNA was extracted. TCRdb ran MiXCR on the PCR reads and lists one entry per CDR3 protein. Of approximately 9,400 distinct CDR3 sequences detected, 33% appear once; the ten largest clones hold 22%. Documented treatment: roughly 10-day PBMC culture with coronavirus spike peptide pools or control peptides (ViraFEST assay). Before the COVID-19 pandemic (2011-2018), CD4+ T cells were obtained from the unexposed donor. The sequencing sample was made of CD4+ T cells from blood, cultured in vitro. Source of these receptors: a human donor in good health.

A few counts support this clonotype. The gene calls are TRBV6-1 and TRBJ2-4; 7 nucleotides line up with TRBD1. V was clipped by 4 bases and J by 1 base; unmatched bases: 7. From germline, CDR1 is MNHNS and CDR2 SASEGT. The CDR3 has 16 residues. CDR3 DNA: TGTGCCAGCAGTGCCTCGACAGGGCGGGCCAAAAACATTCAGTACTTC. Translating gives CASSASTGRAKNIQYF.

The genes are TRBV27 and TRBJ1-6; 10 nucleotides agree with TRBD1. Germline values: CDR1 MNHEY, CDR2 SMNVEV (reference sequence). This CDR3 is built from 15 residues. Germline trimming cut 6 bases from V and 8 bases from J; bases unmatched to any gene: 7. The chain's CDR3 is CASSRTGTGDSPLHF. Here the CDR3 DNA reads TGTGCCAGCAGCCGAACCGGGACAGGGGATTCACCCCTCCACTTT.

This chain joins TRBV6-1 and TRBJ2-3; 7 positions match TRBD1. V dropped 6 bases and J dropped 0; count of bases not matched to a gene: 6. Germline values: CDR1 MNHNS, CDR2 SASEGT. The CDR3 has 15 amino acids. CDR3 protein: CASSWDRASTDTQYF. CDR3 bases: TGTGCCAGCAGCTGGGACAGAGCTAGCACAGATACGCAGTATTTT.

This clonotype is termed medium-sized. A junction boundary mismatches the germline segment, possibly from a read error. The chain recombines TRBV20-1 with TRBJ1-2; 7 nucleotides line up with TRBD1. Per germline, CDR1 DFQATT and CDR2 SNEGSKA (reference sequence). The CDR3 length is 14 residues. The CDR3 sequence is CSARETKEGASYTF. CDR3 coding DNA: TGCAGCGCTAGAGAGACGAAGGAGGGGGCGAGCTACACCTTC.

This clonotype came up a few times. The chain employs TRBV5-1 and TRBJ2-1; the D is unclear. The CDR3 is 15 amino acids. Germline lookup yields CDR1 SGHRS and CDR2 YFSETQ. Trimming shortened V by 0 bases and J by 0 bases, and 7 bases separated the two germline ends. The CDR3 here is CASSLDSSSYNEQFF. Written as DNA, the CDR3 is TGCGCCAGCAGCTTGGACAGTAGCTCCTACAATGAGCAGTTCTTC.

The chain has TRBV28 and TRBJ1-5; perhaps TRBD1 as D (6 bases). Trimming stripped 4 bases from V and 7 bases from J, with 8 bases between. The CDR3 has 12 residues. Germline lookup yields CDR1 MDHEN and CDR2 SYDVKM. This CDR3 is CASSSQGQPQHF. The CDR3 nucleotides read TGTGCCAGCAGTTCACAGGGACAGCCCCAGCATTTT.